This T cell receptor (beta chain) was obtained from a study of identical twins. TCRdb reanalysed the 5' RACE reads using MiXCR and keeps one entry per CDR3 protein. The table has about 200,000 distinct CDR3 sequences, under 12% seen once. Trimming left V 0 bases short and J 9 bases short, with 15 bases between. The CDR3 is made up of 15 amino acids. From germline, CDR1 is LGHNA and CDR2 YSLEER. This clonotype appeared a few times. Its matching antigen is unknown. General study results and limits: Sequences that were beta out-of-frame showed weaker excess twin sharing.

This receptor was identified in a man aged 50-59 years in good health. This chain links TRBV4-3 with TRBJ1-5; maybe TRBD1 (6 bases). Sequenced sample: memory T cells sorted from blood. The CDR3 DNA sequence: TGCGCCAGCAGCCAAGATGCTAATACAGGGTGGCCCCAGCATTTT. This codes for CASSQDANTGWPQHF.